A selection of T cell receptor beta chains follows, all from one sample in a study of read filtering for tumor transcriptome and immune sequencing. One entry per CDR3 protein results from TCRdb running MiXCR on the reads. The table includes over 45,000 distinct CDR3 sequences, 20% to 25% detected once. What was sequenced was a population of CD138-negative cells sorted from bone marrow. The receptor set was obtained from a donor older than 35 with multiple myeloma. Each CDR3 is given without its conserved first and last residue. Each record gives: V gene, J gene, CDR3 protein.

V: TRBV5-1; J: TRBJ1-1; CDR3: ASSQSGGYTEAF
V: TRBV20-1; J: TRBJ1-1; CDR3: SAPDSLYTEAF
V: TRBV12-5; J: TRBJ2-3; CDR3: ASGLPELATDTQY
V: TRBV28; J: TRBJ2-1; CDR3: ASSTEVLATYNEQF
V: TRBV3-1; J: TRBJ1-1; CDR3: ASSQVYGDAEAF
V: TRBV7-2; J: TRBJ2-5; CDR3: ASSRTGGLETQY
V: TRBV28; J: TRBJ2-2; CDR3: ASSRAGTVRTGELF
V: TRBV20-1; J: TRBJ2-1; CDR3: SARGPAEAYNEQF
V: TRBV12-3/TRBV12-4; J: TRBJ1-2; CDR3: ASSLPPDRENYGYT
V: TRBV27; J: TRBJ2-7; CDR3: ASSSYRGGYYEQY
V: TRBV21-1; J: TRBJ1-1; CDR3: ASSRSTEDLNTEAF
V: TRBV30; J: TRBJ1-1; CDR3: AWSARGLMSTEAF
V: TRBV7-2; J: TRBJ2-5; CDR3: ASSSRRIQETQY
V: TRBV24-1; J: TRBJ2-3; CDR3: ATSDPGQGGLDTQY
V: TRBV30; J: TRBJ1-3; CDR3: AWSTISGNTIY
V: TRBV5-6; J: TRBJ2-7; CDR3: ASSSGTSYEQY
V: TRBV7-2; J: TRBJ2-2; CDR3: ASSPGLYTGELF